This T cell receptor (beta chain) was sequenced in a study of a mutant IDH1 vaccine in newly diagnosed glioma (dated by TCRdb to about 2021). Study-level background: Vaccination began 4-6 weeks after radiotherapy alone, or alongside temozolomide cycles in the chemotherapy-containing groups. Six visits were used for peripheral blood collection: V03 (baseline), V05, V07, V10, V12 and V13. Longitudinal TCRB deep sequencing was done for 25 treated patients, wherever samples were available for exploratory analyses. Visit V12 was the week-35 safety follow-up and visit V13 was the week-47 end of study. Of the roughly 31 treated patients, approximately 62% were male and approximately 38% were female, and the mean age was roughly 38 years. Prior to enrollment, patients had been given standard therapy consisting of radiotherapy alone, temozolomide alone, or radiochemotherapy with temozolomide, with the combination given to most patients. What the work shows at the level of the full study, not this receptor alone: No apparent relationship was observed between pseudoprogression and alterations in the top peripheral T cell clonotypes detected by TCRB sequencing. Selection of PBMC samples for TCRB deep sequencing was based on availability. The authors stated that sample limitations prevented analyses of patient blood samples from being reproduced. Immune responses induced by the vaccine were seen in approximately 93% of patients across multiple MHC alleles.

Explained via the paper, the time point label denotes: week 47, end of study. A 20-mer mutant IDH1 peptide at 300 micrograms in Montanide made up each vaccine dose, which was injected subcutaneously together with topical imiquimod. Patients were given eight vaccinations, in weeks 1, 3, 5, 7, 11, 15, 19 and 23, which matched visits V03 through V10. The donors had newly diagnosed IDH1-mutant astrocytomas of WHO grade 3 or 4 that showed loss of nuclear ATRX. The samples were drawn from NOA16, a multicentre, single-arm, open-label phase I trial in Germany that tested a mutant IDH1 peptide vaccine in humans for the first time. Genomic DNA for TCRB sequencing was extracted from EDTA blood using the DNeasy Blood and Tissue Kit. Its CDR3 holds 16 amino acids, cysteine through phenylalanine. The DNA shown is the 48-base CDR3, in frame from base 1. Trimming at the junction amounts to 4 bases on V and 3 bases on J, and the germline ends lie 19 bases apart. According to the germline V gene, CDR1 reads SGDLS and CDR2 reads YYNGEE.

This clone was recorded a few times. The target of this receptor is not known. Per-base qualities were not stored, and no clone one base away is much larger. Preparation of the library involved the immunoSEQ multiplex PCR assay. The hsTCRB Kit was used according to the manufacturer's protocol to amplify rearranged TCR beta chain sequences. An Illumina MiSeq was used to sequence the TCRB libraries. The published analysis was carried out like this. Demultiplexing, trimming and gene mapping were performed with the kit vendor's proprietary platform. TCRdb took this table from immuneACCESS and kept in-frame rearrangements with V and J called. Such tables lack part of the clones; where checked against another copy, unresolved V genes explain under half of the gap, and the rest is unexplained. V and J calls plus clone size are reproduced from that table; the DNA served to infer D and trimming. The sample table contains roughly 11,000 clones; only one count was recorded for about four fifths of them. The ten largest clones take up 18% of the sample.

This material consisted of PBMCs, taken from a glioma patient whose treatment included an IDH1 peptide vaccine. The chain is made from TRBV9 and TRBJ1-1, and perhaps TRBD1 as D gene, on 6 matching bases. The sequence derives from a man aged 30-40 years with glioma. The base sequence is TGTGCCAGCAGCTTAGCGACAGGATTGGAAGACACTGAAGCTTTCTTT. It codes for CASSLATGLEDTEAFF.